These 12 T cell receptor beta chains share one sample of origin, sequenced in a study of technical replicates of blood from several donors. The repertoire was sequenced with immunoSEQ multiplex PCR; TCRdb's copy has only in-frame clones and lacks some. The data hold roughly 100,000 clones, with roughly 95% observed a single time. Material: T cells isolated from PBMCs. The source is a human donor in good health.

This clone was picked up one time. The J gene is TRBJ1-6, the V gene TRBV27; TRBD1 aligns across 7 bases. Germline CDR1 MNHEY, CDR2 SMNVEV (reference sequence). V was clipped by 4 bases and J by 7 bases; unmatched bases: 4. This CDR3 has 14 amino acids. CDR3 nucleotides: TGTGCCAGCAGTTACAGGGACAGAAATTCACCCCTCCACTTT. It codes for CASSYRDRNSPLHF.

The table lists this clone with a count of one. J is TRBJ2-1 and V is TRBV5-4; unclear D gene. V was trimmed by 4 bases and J by 5 bases, leaving 7 bases between them. Germline-derived CDR1 and CDR2 are SGHNT and YYREEE (reference sequence). The CDR3 loop spans 12 amino acids. CDR3 loop: CASSRDNNEQFF. The CDR3 region has the DNA TGTGCCAGCAGCCGAGACAACAATGAGCAGTTCTTC.

The chain is built from TRBV7-9 and TRBJ1-5, with TRBD1 matching 8 bases. The V gene end was trimmed by 9 bases and the J gene end by 0 bases; junction bases not matched to a gene: 13. This CDR3 region has 17 residues. Germline assignment: CDR1 SEHNR and CDR2 FQNEAQ (reference sequence). DNA for the CDR3: TGTGCCAGTTCTTTTGGACAGGGTGAGGGTAGCAATCAGCCCCAGCATTTT. This translates into CASSFGQGEGSNQPQHF.

A remark on this clone: Other DNA sequences from this sample encode an identical CDR3 as well. CDR3 region: CSVAETATGELFF. In nucleotides, the CDR3 is TGCAGCGTTGCAGAGACAGCTACCGGGGAGCTGTTTTTT. V usage is TRBV29-1 and J usage is TRBJ2-2, with TRBD1 as a possible D gene (5 bases). The V end lost 4 bases, the J end lost 5 bases, and 11 bases lay between the germline ends. CDR1 is SQVTM, CDR2 ANQGSEA, per germline. This CDR3 has 13 amino acids.

The rearrangement joins TRBV19 to TRBJ2-5; no clear D gene. This CDR3 spans 15 amino acids. Germline V gene sequence: CDR1 LNHDA, CDR2 SQIVND (reference sequence). The ends were cut back, 2 bases at V and 2 bases at J, with 12 bases in the middle. The CDR3 DNA follows: TGTGCCAGTAGTATACGCAGAGACTTACAAGAGACCCAGTACTTC. Protein product: CASSIRRDLQETQYF.

This chain uses TRBV5-8 with TRBJ2-6; the match to TRBD2 covers 11 bases. Germline CDR1 and CDR2: SGHTS and YDEGEE. V dropped 3 bases and J dropped 1; count of bases not matched to a gene: 6. The CDR3 totals 18 residues. This CDR3 reads CASSYSGGALSGANVLTF. The CDR3 nucleotides read TGTGCCAGCAGCTATAGCGGGGGGGCCTTATCTGGGGCCAACGTCCTGACTTTC.

V usage is TRBV11-2 and J usage is TRBJ1-1; D perhaps matches TRBD1 (6 bases). The CDR3 loop spans 13 amino acids. Germline loops: CDR1 SGHAT, CDR2 FQNNGV. V lost 4 bases and J 10 bases, leaving 16 bases between the germline ends. CDR3 amino acids: CASSWDTGRRAFF. The CDR3 bases are TGTGCCAGCAGCTGGGACACGGGCCGTCGAGCTTTCTTT.

The chain employs TRBV4-1 and TRBJ2-7; 8 bases line up with TRBD2. With V trimmed by 2 bases and J by 6 bases, 9 bases remained unmatched. CDR1 is MGHRA, CDR2 YSYEKL, per germline. This CDR3 is built from 15 residues. CDR3 nucleotides: TGCGCCAGCAGCCAAACCGGGACTAGGGCTTTCGAGCAGTACTTC. As protein: CASSQTGTRAFEQYF.

The chain has TRBV2 and TRBJ2-1; no firm D call. This CDR3 region has 14 residues. Trimming left V 4 bases short and J 1 base short, with 8 bases between. Germline V gives CDR1 SNHLY, CDR2 FYNNEI. The CDR3 region has the DNA TGTGCCAGCAGTGCGAGTTCTTCCTACAATGAGCAGTTCTTC. Its translation: CASSASSSYNEQFF.

The rearrangement uses TRBV5-5 and TRBJ1-2; 8 nucleotides align to TRBD1. V trimming: 4 bases; J trimming: 4 bases; junction bases outside the gene matches: 3. Germline CDR1 and CDR2: SGHKS and YYEKEE (reference sequence). The CDR3 consists of 13 residues. CDR3 nucleotide sequence: TGTGCCAGCAGCACCGGGACAGGCTATGGCTACACCTTC. Encoded protein: CASSTGTGYGYTF.

This sequence joins TRBV19 and TRBJ1-1, with a weak D call TRBD1 (6 bases). Trimming left V 7 bases short and J 4 bases short, with 10 bases between. Germline values: CDR1 LNHDA, CDR2 SQIVND (reference sequence). The length of the CDR3 is 12 residues. The CDR3 nucleotides read TGTGCCAGTACCATGGGGGCCACTGAAGCTTTCTTT. As protein: CASTMGATEAFF.

The chain joins TRBV18 to TRBJ1-2; D unclear. The CDR3 has 15 amino acids. Per germline, CDR1 KGHSH and CDR2 LQKENI. The V and J ends lost 2 bases and 0 bases respectively, with 10 bases between them. The CDR3 reads CASSPDTEANYGYTF. The CDR3 DNA sequence: TGTGCCAGCTCACCAGATACAGAAGCTAACTATGGCTACACCTTC.